These 23 T cell receptor beta chains came from one sample sequenced in a study of a mutant IDH1 vaccine in newly diagnosed glioma. Time point in this sample: week 35, safety follow-up. The investigators gave 300 ug of mutant IDH1 20-mer peptide in each vaccine dose, together with topical imiquimod. Their antigens are not known. TCRdb's table, derived via immunoSEQ multiplex PCR, lists solely in-frame clones and lacks some. The data contain about 50,000 clones, 84% of them seen just once; the ten biggest clones take up approximately 4%. Specimen: PBMCs, collected from a glioma patient whose treatment included an IDH1 peptide vaccine. The source of these receptors is a woman aged 18-29 years with glioma.

The DNA of the CDR3 is TGTGCCAGCAGCCTTGGGACAGGGGACTATGGCTACACCTTC. It specifies CASSLGTGDYGYTF. The genes are TRBV7-8 and TRBJ1-2, with 10 nucleotides matching TRBD1. J was trimmed by 3 bases and V by 5 bases; bases with no gene match: 3. Germline assignment: CDR1 SGHVS and CDR2 FQNEAQ. The CDR3 is made up of 14 amino acids.

The rearrangement links TRBV7-2 to TRBJ2-1; 10 nucleotides line up with TRBD2. The CDR3 spans 17 residues. J was trimmed by 3 bases and V by 4 bases; bases with no gene match: 9. CDR1 and CDR2 (germline): SGHTA, FQGNSA. CDR3: CASSSQGSGGLYNEQFF. The CDR3, as DNA: TGTGCCAGCAGCTCCCAAGGTAGCGGGGGGCTCTACAATGAGCAGTTCTTC.

V usage is TRBV11-2 and J usage is TRBJ1-4; D remains ambiguous. With 1 base removed from V and 3 bases from J, the gap between germline ends came to 15 bases. This CDR3 is built from 17 residues. From germline, CDR1 is SGHAT and CDR2 FQNNGV. CDR3 sequence reads: CASSLVREFWANEKLFF. For the CDR3, the DNA is TGTGCCAGCAGCTTAGTCCGGGAATTTTGGGCTAATGAAAAACTGTTTTTT.

This clone was detected only a few times. The gene calls are TRBV5-1 and TRBJ1-1; possible D gene TRBD1, 5 bases. Germline CDR1 SGHRS, CDR2 YFSETQ. The CDR3 consists of 13 residues. V gave up 1 base and J gave up 4 bases, with 8 bases separating them. The CDR3 DNA reads as TGCGCCAGCAGCTTGATCGGGGGCACTGAAGCTTTCTTT. Translated, it gives CASSLIGGTEAFF.

This chain links TRBV9 with TRBJ2-5; 8 nucleotides line up with TRBD1. The trim removed 0 bases at V and 5 bases at J, leaving 6 bases unmatched. The germline gives CDR1 SGDLS, CDR2 YYNGEE. The CDR3 runs to 15 residues. The DNA for the CDR3 is TGTGCCAGCAGCGTAGAGGGCAGGGGGCATGAGACCCAGTACTTC. Translating it yields CASSVEGRGHETQYF. Looking up the rest from reference TRBV9 and TRBJ2-5 gives the full variable domain: DSGVTQTPKHLITATGQRVTLRCSPRSGDLSVYWYQQSLDQGLQFLIQYYNGEERAKGNILERFSAQQFPDLHSELNLSSLELGDSALYFCASSVEGRGHETQYFGPGTRLLVL.

The rearrangement joins TRBV11-3 to TRBJ2-1, with a possible D match to TRBD2 (7 bases). The CDR3 is made up of 15 amino acids. Per germline, CDR1 SGHNT and CDR2 YENEEA. The V gene lost 8 bases and the J gene lost 5 bases, with 19 bases spanning the gap. CDR3 protein: CASGRAGWGHNEQFF. In DNA, the CDR3 is TGTGCCAGCGGGAGGGCGGGGTGGGGGCACAATGAGCAGTTCTTC.

The chain links TRBV30 to TRBJ2-7; tentatively, D is TRBD1 or TRBD2 (5 bases each). The CDR3 is 15 amino acids. Germline loops: CDR1 GTSNPN, CDR2 SVGIG (reference sequence). Deletions cut 2 bases from V and 5 bases from J, with 19 bases between. CDR3 sequence reads: CAWSRETVGHDEQYF. The DNA of the CDR3 is TGTGCCTGGAGTAGGGAGACAGTGGGCCACGACGAGCAGTACTTC.

The chain employs TRBV6-4 and TRBJ1-1, with a tentative D call TRBD1 (5 bases). This CDR3 comprises 15 residues. Germline V gene sequence: CDR1 MRHNA, CDR2 SNTAGT. V lost 10 bases and J lost 11, with 29 bases in between. Here the CDR3 DNA reads TGTGCCACCCGCGAGTCTGGGGACGAATGGACCGGGGCTTTCTTT. Translating gives CATRESGDEWTGAFF.

The chain couples TRBV11-2 to TRBJ1-1; D may be TRBD1 (5 bases). The CDR3 spans 11 residues. Germline V CDR1 and CDR2: SGHAT, FQNNGV. The V end was cut by 4 bases, the J end by 10 bases, with 10 bases between. Here the CDR3 DNA reads TGTGCCAGCAGCTCGTGGGACGGAGCTTTCTTT. This encodes CASSSWDGAFF.

The chain joins TRBV12-5 to TRBJ2-7, with D unresolved. Germline values: CDR1 LGHNT, CDR2 FRNRAP. V was clipped by 0 bases and J by 6 bases, with 9 bases between them. The CDR3 is made up of 13 amino acids. In nucleotides, the CDR3 is TGTGCTAGTGGTTTGGTTTCCGGGCGCGAGCAGTACTTC. It specifies CASGLVSGREQYF.

The chain carries TRBV6-1 and TRBJ2-5; TRBD2 aligns across 8 bases. The CDR3 sequence is 14 residues long. Germline CDR1 is MNHNS and CDR2 is SASEGT. Germline trimming cut 4 bases from V and 5 bases from J; bases unmatched to any gene: 6. In DNA form, the CDR3 reads TGTGCCAGCAGTGGGGGACTAGAGTCGGAGACCCAGTACTTC. This codes for CASSGGLESETQYF.

The chain recombines TRBV4-1 with TRBJ1-2, with 7 bases matching TRBD1. Per the germline V gene, CDR1 is MGHRA and CDR2 is YSYEKL. With V trimmed by 4 bases and J by 0 bases, 11 bases remained unmatched. The CDR3 runs to 17 residues. The CDR3 DNA is TGCGCCAGCAGCCCGTCCTCAGCAGGGGGGACTAACTATGGCTACACCTTC. This encodes CASSPSSAGGTNYGYTF.

The rearrangement joins TRBV18 to TRBJ1-4; 8 nucleotides agree with TRBD1. Germline values: CDR1 KGHSH, CDR2 LQKENI. V was pared by 5 bases and J by 10 bases, with 3 bases of the junction left unmatched. There are 12 residues in the CDR3. The CDR3 reads CASSGTGGKLFF. In DNA, the CDR3 is TGTGCCAGCTCAGGAACAGGGGGAAAACTGTTTTTT. The complete variable domain, with remaining parts taken from reference TRBV18 and TRBJ1-4, reads NAGVMQNPRHLVRRRGQEARLRCSPMKGHSHVYWYRQLPEEGLKFMVYLQKENIIDESGMPKERFSAEFPKEGPSILRIQQVVRGDSAAYFCASSGTGGKLFFGSGTQLSVL.

This clone was detected only a few times. The J gene is TRBJ1-5, the V gene TRBV27; D call uncertain. The V gene's germline CDR1 is MNHEY and CDR2 SMNVEV (reference sequence). The CDR3 runs to 13 residues. Trimming shortened V by 2 bases and J by 5 bases, and 7 bases separated the two germline ends. The CDR3 DNA reads TGTGCCAGCAGTTTAGGCGGATATCAGCCCCAGCATTTT. This sequence encodes CASSLGGYQPQHF.

V is TRBV6-6 and J is TRBJ2-7; 9 bases line up with TRBD1. Germline CDR1 is MNHNY and CDR2 is SVGAGI (reference sequence). The CDR3 runs 14 residues. The V and J ends lost 4 bases and 7 bases, in that order; junction bases with no gene match: 8. The CDR3 DNA reads as TGTGCCAGCAGTTGGCCGGGACAGGGAAGGGAGCAGTACTTC. It translates to CASSWPGQGREQYF.

The chain combines TRBV7-3 with TRBJ2-2; 10 nucleotides line up with TRBD2. The CDR3 length is 17 residues. Germline values: CDR1 SGHTA, CDR2 FQGTGA. With 1 base clipped from V and 0 bases from J, the junction kept 2 bases outside the gene matches. The CDR3 sequence: CASSLRAGGPNTGELFF. CDR3 nucleotide sequence: TGTGCCAGCAGCTTAAGAGCGGGGGGGCCGAACACCGGGGAGCTGTTTTTT.

This chain joins TRBV7-2 and TRBJ1-2; 9 nucleotides agree with TRBD1. Trimming cost V 5 bases and J 3 bases; bases outside gene matches: 7. This CDR3 region has 15 residues. Germline V gives CDR1 SGHTA, CDR2 FQGNSA. In DNA form, the CDR3 reads TGTGCCAGCAGCCCTACAGGGGGCACCTACTATGGCTACACCTTC. Amino acid sequence: CASSPTGGTYYGYTF.

This chain joins TRBV28 and TRBJ1-2, with TRBD1 matching over 8 bases. The trim removed 6 bases at V and 6 bases at J, leaving 12 bases unmatched. Germline CDR1 reads MDHEN; CDR2 reads SYDVKM. The CDR3 has 15 residues. The chain's CDR3 is CASSRDRPSPHGYTF. CDR3 nucleotides: TGTGCCAGCAGCCGGGACAGGCCCTCACCCCATGGCTACACCTTC.

V and J are TRBV14 and TRBJ2-7; D may be TRBD2 (7 bases). Germline-derived CDR1 and CDR2 are SGHDN and FVKESK. V lost 3 bases and J lost 7, with 16 bases in between. The CDR3 sequence is 14 residues long. The CDR3 DNA follows: TGTGCCAGCAGCCACTCGGGGGGCGGCGGGGAGCAGTACTTC. Translation gives CASSHSGGGGEQYF. The entire variable domain, with the rest obtained from reference TRBV14 and TRBJ2-7, is as follows: EAGVTQFPSHSVIEKGQTVTLRCDPISGHDNLYWYRRVMGKEIKFLLHFVKESKQDESGMPNNRFLAERTGGTYSTLKVQPAELEDSGVYFCASSHSGGGGEQYFGPGTRLTVT.

V gene TRBV5-1 combines with J gene TRBJ2-5, with D tentatively TRBD2 (6 bases). Germline assignment: CDR1 SGHRS and CDR2 YFSETQ. V was pared by 5 bases and J by 5 bases, with 13 bases between. The CDR3 spans 13 residues. The CDR3 coding sequence is TGCGCCAGCAGAAGAGGGGCGGGGGAGACCCAGTACTTC. It is translated as CASRRGAGETQYF.

The J gene is TRBJ2-5, the V gene TRBV25-1; no reliable D call. The tail of the sequence fits TRBJ2-7 better, so the J call may be wrong. The germline gives CDR1 MGHDK, CDR2 SYGVNS. CDR3 size: 13 residues. The DNA for the CDR3 is TGTGCCAGCAGTGCCCCAGGCACCTACGAGCAGTACTTC. Amino acid sequence: CASSAPGTYEQYF.

The chain links TRBV1 to TRBJ2-7; the table's D call, TRBD1, was not checked against the DNA. TRBV1 constitutes a pseudogene. This CDR3 spans 15 amino acids. CDR3 protein: CTSSVRRDRAYEQYF. In nucleotides, the CDR3 is TGCACCAGCAGCGTCCGTAGGGACAGGGCCTACGAGCAGTACTTC.

The chain joins TRBV11-3 to TRBJ2-7; TRBD2 aligns across 13 bases. The CDR3 sequence is 15 residues long. V was clipped by 4 bases and J by 5 bases; unmatched bases: 5. Germline V lookup: CDR1 SGHNT, CDR2 YENEEA. As DNA, the CDR3 is TGTGCCAGCAGCTGGACTAGCGGGAGATCCAACGAGCAGTACTTC. Its protein is CASSWTSGRSNEQYF.